This section outlines one T cell receptor (beta chain) sequence together with its context. Antigen: not known. PBMC-derived CD4+ and CD8+ T cells were sorted. Unmatched junction bases numbered 10, after V lost 3 bases and J lost 5 bases. The CDR3 length is 17 residues. Germline CDR1 and CDR2: LGHNA and YNFKEQ. Sequencing relied on a cDNA template that was reverse transcribed from extracted RNA. Clones were read by immunoSEQ multiplex PCR, and TCRdb kept only the in-frame ones, dropping some. The profile shows 130,000 to 150,000 clones, approximately 60% of them singletons. This sample was taken from a study of CD8+ T cells in alopecia areata. Notes on the study in general: Scalp sequencing also captures normal skin's resident alphabeta T cells. Elevated clonality characterized lesional scalp relative to normal scalp, particularly in alopecia totalis/universalis. Between patients, shared TCR sequences were less clear than in mice. This was possibly due in part to HLA diversity in the patient population.

The receptor comes from a human donor in good health. Sequencing was performed on CD8+ T cells sorted from blood. J is TRBJ2-3 and V is TRBV4-2; 11 bases are shared with TRBD2. The DNA for the CDR3 is TGTGCCAGCAGCCAGGTTACTAGCGGGAGTCTGGTAGATACGCAGTATTTT. Protein: CASSQVTSGSLVDTQYF.